Listed below are T cell receptor beta chains from one sample, sequenced in a study of somatic mutations in cytotoxic T cells in rheumatoid arthritis. Generated by immunoSEQ multiplex PCR, the TCRdb table keeps only in-frame clones and is missing some. Counted here are 3,000 to 3,500 clones, roughly 88% occurring once; the ten biggest clones make up around 28%. The specimen sequenced was CD8+ T cells sorted from blood. These receptor sequences come from a man aged 50-60 years with rheumatoid arthritis. CDR3s include the opening cysteine and the closing phenylalanine or tryptophan. The D gene is left open where the match is weak. Part of the rows lack a size; the others show once, few, many or a class for expanded clones.

j_gene: TRBJ2-7
v_gene: TRBV9
d_gene: TRBD2
abundance: NA
CDR3aa: CASSVELAGVGEQYF
CDR3nt: TGTGCCAGCAGCGTAGAACTAGCGGGAGTCGGCGAGCAGTACTTC

j_gene: TRBJ1-2
v_gene: TRBV29-1
d_gene: NA
abundance: NA
CDR3aa: CSESDGYTF
CDR3nt: TGCAGCGAATCTGATGGCTACACCTTC

j_gene: TRBJ2-7
v_gene: TRBV21-1
d_gene: NA
abundance: NA
CDR3aa: CASINIYGENSYEQYF
CDR3nt: TGTGCCAGCATCAATATATACGGGGAGAACTCCTACGAGCAGTACTTC

j_gene: TRBJ2-3
v_gene: TRBV2
d_gene: NA
abundance: NA
CDR3aa: CASSEARVSTDTQYF
CDR3nt: TGTGCCAGCAGTGAAGCGAGGGTTAGCACAGATACGCAGTATTTT

j_gene: TRBJ2-1
v_gene: TRBV7-9
d_gene: TRBD1
abundance: NA
CDR3aa: CASSSRDRGAHEQFF
CDR3nt: TGTGCCAGCAGCTCCCGGGACAGGGGCGCTCATGAGCAGTTCTTC

j_gene: TRBJ2-7
v_gene: TRBV5-1
d_gene: NA
abundance: once
CDR3aa: CASSSHIGVYEQYF
CDR3nt: TGCGCCAGCAGCTCACACATAGGGGTCTACGAGCAGTACTTC

j_gene: TRBJ2-1
v_gene: TRBV2
d_gene: TRBD2
abundance: NA
CDR3aa: CASRLAGGPNEQFF
CDR3nt: TGTGCCAGCAGGTTAGCGGGAGGCCCCAATGAGCAGTTCTTC

j_gene: TRBJ1-3
v_gene: TRBV28
d_gene: NA
abundance: NA
CDR3aa: CASSYKGAGNTIYF
CDR3nt: TGTGCCAGCAGTTACAAGGGGGCTGGAAACACCATATATTTT

j_gene: TRBJ1-5
v_gene: TRBV28
d_gene: TRBD1
abundance: NA
CDR3aa: CASSTGTADQPQHF
CDR3nt: TGTGCCAGCAGTACGGGGACAGCTGATCAGCCCCAGCATTTT

j_gene: TRBJ2-7
v_gene: TRBV5-1
d_gene: NA
abundance: NA
CDR3aa: CASSRGTEIREQYF
CDR3nt: TGCGCCAGCAGCCGCGGGACTGAGATACGAGAGCAGTACTTC

j_gene: TRBJ2-1
v_gene: TRBV5-1
d_gene: NA
abundance: NA
CDR3aa: CASRQGYNEQFF
CDR3nt: TGCGCCAGCAGACAGGGATACAATGAGCAGTTCTTC

j_gene: TRBJ2-5
v_gene: TRBV5-4
d_gene: NA
abundance: NA
CDR3aa: CASSLSGGGLQETQYF
CDR3nt: TGTGCCAGCAGCTTGTCTGGCGGGGGCCTACAAGAGACCCAGTACTTC

j_gene: TRBJ2-1
v_gene: TRBV2
d_gene: NA
abundance: NA
CDR3aa: CASTRGGEQFF
CDR3nt: TGTGCCAGCACCAGAGGGGGTGAGCAGTTCTTC

j_gene: TRBJ2-2
v_gene: TRBV10-1
d_gene: TRBD2
abundance: NA
CDR3aa: CASSEGERDAGELFF
CDR3nt: TGCGCCAGCAGTGAGGGGGAGCGGGACGCCGGGGAGCTGTTTTTT

j_gene: TRBJ1-1
v_gene: TRBV13
d_gene: NA
abundance: NA
CDR3aa: CASSFGFSEAFF
CDR3nt: TGTGCCAGCAGCTTCGGGTTCAGTGAAGCTTTCTTT

j_gene: TRBJ2-3
v_gene: TRBV6-4
d_gene: TRBD1
abundance: NA
CDR3aa: CASSDRQGFDTQYF
CDR3nt: TGTGCCAGCAGTGACAGACAGGGCTTCGATACGCAGTATTTT

j_gene: TRBJ2-1
v_gene: TRBV4-2
d_gene: NA
abundance: once
CDR3aa: CASSQDEGVNEQFF
CDR3nt: TGTGCCAGCAGCCAAGATGAGGGAGTGAATGAGCAGTTCTTC

j_gene: TRBJ2-7
v_gene: TRBV7-9
d_gene: NA
abundance: NA
CDR3aa: CASSARWDKPYEQYF
CDR3nt: TGTGCCAGCAGCGCTCGGTGGGACAAGCCCTACGAGCAGTACTTC

j_gene: TRBJ2-7
v_gene: TRBV15
d_gene: TRBD1
abundance: NA
CDR3aa: CATSNRDRGLYEQYF
CDR3nt: TGTGCCACCAGCAACCGGGACAGGGGGTTGTACGAGCAGTACTTC

j_gene: TRBJ2-3
v_gene: TRBV27
d_gene: TRBD2
abundance: NA
CDR3aa: CASSLIDAGGLPPTDTQYF
CDR3nt: TGTGCCAGCAGTTTGATAGACGCGGGAGGCCTCCCCCCCACAGATACGCAGTATTTT

j_gene: TRBJ2-3
v_gene: TRBV4-3
d_gene: TRBD2
abundance: NA
CDR3aa: CASSQELAGGPDTQYF
CDR3nt: TGCGCCAGCAGCCAAGAACTAGCGGGAGGGCCAGATACGCAGTATTTT

j_gene: TRBJ2-7
v_gene: TRBV5-1
d_gene: TRBD1
abundance: NA
CDR3aa: CASSFSQGASEQYF
CDR3nt: TGCGCCAGCAGCTTCAGTCAGGGGGCATCCGAGCAGTACTTC

j_gene: TRBJ2-1
v_gene: TRBV19
d_gene: TRBD2
abundance: NA
CDR3aa: CASRGPGLAGHPGENEQFF
CDR3nt: TGTGCCAGTAGGGGGCCGGGACTAGCGGGACACCCGGGGGAAAATGAGCAGTTCTTC

j_gene: TRBJ2-2
v_gene: TRBV7-2
d_gene: NA
abundance: NA
CDR3aa: CASSVSVTGELFF
CDR3nt: TGTGCCAGCAGCGTTAGCGTTACCGGGGAGCTGTTTTTT

j_gene: TRBJ1-2
v_gene: TRBV9
d_gene: NA
abundance: NA
CDR3aa: CASSGTGNYGYTF
CDR3nt: TGTGCCAGCAGCGGAACAGGGAATTATGGCTACACCTTC

j_gene: TRBJ2-1
v_gene: TRBV5-1
d_gene: NA
abundance: NA
CDR3aa: CASREVNEQFF
CDR3nt: TGCGCCAGCAGGGAGGTGAATGAGCAGTTCTTC

j_gene: TRBJ2-3
v_gene: TRBV19
d_gene: TRBD1
abundance: NA
CDR3aa: CASSLPTGAEDTQYF
CDR3nt: TGTGCCAGTAGTCTTCCGACAGGGGCCGAAGATACGCAGTATTTT

j_gene: TRBJ2-1
v_gene: TRBV7-2
d_gene: NA
abundance: NA
CDR3aa: CASSLESVNEQFF
CDR3nt: TGTGCCAGCAGCTTAGAGTCAGTGAATGAGCAGTTCTTC

j_gene: TRBJ1-1
v_gene: TRBV5-6
d_gene: TRBD1
abundance: NA
CDR3aa: CASSPGQDGVTEAFF
CDR3nt: TGTGCCAGCAGCCCGGGACAGGACGGCGTCACTGAAGCTTTCTTT

j_gene: TRBJ2-5
v_gene: TRBV7-2
d_gene: NA
abundance: once
CDR3aa: CASSLVVAELQETQYF
CDR3nt: TGTGCCAGCAGCTTAGTGGTAGCGGAGCTACAAGAGACCCAGTACTTC